This passage covers 18 T cell receptor beta chains from one sample sequenced in a study of T cells after yellow fever vaccination. TCRdb re-analysed the 5' RACE reads in MiXCR, keeping a single row per CDR3 protein. The sample has about 350,000 distinct CDR3 sequences, about 7.8% seen once. Sample: PBMCs, taken approximately 47 days after the first yellow fever vaccination. The receptors derive from a man aged 18 to 29 who received the YFV17D yellow fever vaccine.

This chain links TRBV5-1 with TRBJ1-6; 8 nucleotides line up with TRBD1. This CDR3 has 16 amino acids. V shed 0 bases, J shed 10 bases, and the junction held 9 bases outside the gene matches. The germline CDR1 and CDR2 sequences are SGHRS and YFSETQ. CDR3 region: CASSLAPQGANSPLHF. Here the CDR3 DNA reads TGCGCCAGCAGCTTGGCCCCCCAGGGGGCAAACTCACCCCTCCACTTT.

The genes are TRBV20-1 and TRBJ1-6; no firm D call. This CDR3 region has 16 residues. V lost 8 bases to trimming and J lost 0 bases, with 17 bases between them. From germline, CDR1 is DFQATT and CDR2 SNEGSKA (reference sequence). The CDR3 bases are TGCAGTACCCGGAAAGGCACGAGCTCCTATAATTCACCCCTCCACTTT. Protein product: CSTRKGTSSYNSPLHF.

In this sample, this clonotype turned up many times. The chain uses TRBV5-1 and TRBJ1-1; D is unresolved. Trimming removed 4 bases at V and 5 bases at J, with 12 bases between. This CDR3 contains 13 residues. CDR1 is SGHRS and CDR2 is YFSETQ in the germline V gene. CDR3 region: CASSLGIPTEAFF. CDR3 in DNA: TGCGCCAGCAGCCTCGGGATTCCAACTGAAGCTTTCTTT.

The rearrangement links TRBV5-4 to TRBJ2-7, with TRBD2 identical over 9 bases. V trimming: 0 bases; J trimming: 7 bases; junction bases outside the gene matches: 8. The CDR3 is 15 residues long. Germline V lookup: CDR1 SGHNT, CDR2 YYREEE (reference sequence). The CDR3 nucleotides are TGTGCCAGCAGCTTGGTCGCGGGGGGGCCTGGTGAGCAGTACGTC. It specifies CASSLVAGGPGEQYV.

The V and J genes are TRBV6-5 and TRBJ2-4; D gene uncertain. The CDR3 contains 17 residues. CDR1 and CDR2 (germline): MNHEY, SVGAGI. Trimming removed 0 bases from V and 0 bases from J, with 12 bases in between. The CDR3 DNA is TGTGCCAGCAGTTACTCGAAGGACCCAGTAGCCAAAAACATTCAGTACTTC. It specifies CASSYSKDPVAKNIQYF.

Note on this clonotype: The junction and the germline gene differ at one end; a read error may be behind it. This chain uses TRBV29-1 with TRBJ2-1; D not certain. Germline CDR1 SQVTM, CDR2 ANQGSEA. This CDR3 has 11 amino acids. Here the CDR3 reads CSVESSNEQFF. The CDR3, as DNA: TGCAGCGTTGAGTCCTCCAATGAGCAGTTCTTC.

J is TRBJ2-7 and V is TRBV6-4; 14 bases align to TRBD2. The CDR3 loop spans 19 amino acids. Germline trimming cut 5 bases from V and 1 base from J; bases unmatched to any gene: 13. Germline CDR1 reads MRHNA; CDR2 reads SNTAGT. DNA of the CDR3: TGTGCCAGCAGTCCCCTAAAGAGAGGACTAGCGGGGGGTTCCTACGAGCAGTACTTC. It specifies CASSPLKRGLAGGSYEQYF.

This clonotype has just a few counts. The V gene is TRBV20-1, the J gene TRBJ1-4, with D perhaps TRBD1 (5 bases). Germline CDR1 DFQATT, CDR2 SNEGSKA (reference sequence). The CDR3 has 14 residues. With 2 bases removed from V and 7 bases from J, the gap between germline ends came to 14 bases. This CDR3 reads CSARPGTGGEKLFF. CDR3 DNA: TGCAGTGCTAGACCCGGGACCGGGGGTGAAAAACTGTTTTTT.

The J gene is TRBJ1-1, the V gene TRBV10-3; the D is unclear. There are 11 residues in the CDR3. V lost 8 bases and J lost 1, with 5 bases in between. CDR1 is ENHRY and CDR2 is SYGVKD in the germline V gene. This CDR3 reads CAILENTEAFF. The CDR3 DNA sequence: TGTGCCATCCTAGAGAACACTGAAGCTTTCTTT.

This clonotype occurred a few times. The rearrangement links TRBV5-1 to TRBJ2-1; 7 bases match TRBD2. With V trimmed by 4 bases and J by 1 base, 11 bases remained unmatched. This CDR3 is built from 17 residues. From germline, CDR1 is SGHRS and CDR2 YFSETQ. CDR3 amino acids: CASSEPNISGSYNEQFF. The DNA of the CDR3 is TGCGCCAGCAGCGAACCCAACATTAGCGGGTCCTACAATGAGCAGTTCTTC.

V gene TRBV11-2 combines with J gene TRBJ1-5; D not resolved. The length of the CDR3 is 13 residues. Germline lookup yields CDR1 SGHAT and CDR2 FQNNGV. The germline V and J ends were trimmed by 1 base and 9 bases, with 10 bases remaining between them. CDR3: CASSLGLVLPQHF. For the CDR3, the DNA is TGTGCCAGCAGCTTAGGACTCGTACTGCCCCAGCATTTT.

This clonotype occurred a few times. The chain joins TRBV9 to TRBJ2-1; no definite D call. CDR1 and CDR2 from the germline V gene are SGDLS and YYNGEE. The CDR3 length is 15 residues. V lost 0 bases, J lost 3 bases, and 10 bases lay in between. CDR3 amino acids: CASSVGGTVYNEQFF. CDR3 DNA: TGTGCCAGCAGCGTAGGGGGAACCGTCTACAATGAGCAGTTCTTC.

There are many counts of this clonotype. The V call is TRBV6-5, the J call TRBJ1-2; D call uncertain. Germline-derived CDR1 and CDR2 are MNHEY and SVGAGI. V shed 2 bases and J shed 3 bases, with 7 bases lying between them. The CDR3 totals 13 residues. DNA for the CDR3: TGTGCCAGCAGTTACGGTCCCCACTATGGCTACACCTTC. Encoded protein: CASSYGPHYGYTF.

This clonotype was found many times. The chain recombines TRBV20-1 with TRBJ2-2; 13 bases are shared with TRBD2. The V gene's germline CDR1 is DFQATT and CDR2 SNEGSKA (reference sequence). V was clipped by 0 bases and J by 3 bases; unmatched bases: 1. CDR3 length: 16 amino acids. CDR3 sequence reads: CSARDGLAGDTGELFF. CDR3 in DNA: TGCAGTGCTAGAGATGGACTAGCGGGGGACACCGGGGAGCTGTTTTTT.

Note on this clonotype: Given a much more abundant clone one base away, this may be a read error. The chain couples TRBV7-8 to TRBJ1-1, with D uncertain. There are 14 residues in the CDR3. Germline CDR1 reads SGHVS; CDR2 reads FQNEAQ. In DNA form, the CDR3 reads TGTGCCAGCAGCTTAGTGGCCAGTAACACTGAAGCTCTCTTT. It specifies CASSLVASNTEALF.

The rearrangement uses TRBV5-6 and TRBJ1-2; D gene ambiguous. The CDR3 is made up of 16 amino acids. From germline, CDR1 is SGHDT and CDR2 YYEEEE. Trimming cost V 0 bases and J 5 bases, with 17 bases left between them. The CDR3 sequence is CASSLGLDAESYGYTF. For the CDR3, the DNA is TGTGCCAGCAGCTTGGGTTTGGACGCAGAGTCATATGGCTACACCTTC.

This chain's CDR3 is CASSLDWRGTGTGSPLHF. CDR3 nucleotides: TGTGCCAGCAGTTTAGATTGGCGTGGCACAGGGACTGGTTCACCCCTCCACTTT. V is TRBV28 and J is TRBJ1-6, with D perhaps matching TRBD1 (6 bases). Germline V gives CDR1 MDHEN, CDR2 SYDVKM. This CDR3 is built from 18 residues. V was trimmed by 2 bases and J by 9 bases, leaving 23 bases between them.

This clonotype was observed a handful of times. Written as DNA, the CDR3 is TGTGCCACCAGCAGAGATCTCGTTCCAGATACGCAGTATTTT. Translating gives CATSRDLVPDTQYF. The V gene is TRBV15, the J gene TRBJ2-3; no clear D gene. The V end lost 0 bases, the J end lost 4 bases, and 8 bases lay between the germline ends. The CDR3 loop spans 14 amino acids. CDR1 and CDR2 (germline): LNHNV, YYDKDF (reference sequence).